Listed here is a single T cell receptor (beta chain). As yet, its antigen is unknown. This specimen comes from a study of T-cell reconstitution after alpha-beta-depleted transplantation in children. The ends were cut back, 5 bases at V and 1 base at J, with 8 bases in the middle. Per the germline V gene, CDR1 is DFQATT and CDR2 is SNEGSKA (reference sequence). This CDR3 comprises 13 residues. Findings of the study overall: Newly generated T cells supplied most T-cell counts and diversity one year post-transplant. Diversity of TCRbeta at day 60 was high in some patients, arising from surviving recipient T cells and thymic progenitors. Several hundred expanded graft clones reportedly gave rise to the alpha-beta T cells present about two months after transplant.

Unique molecular identifiers tagged the TCRbeta library. From the PCR reads, TCRdb called clonotypes with MiXCR, one entry per CDR3 protein. This table has approximately 230,000 distinct CDR3 sequences, roughly a quarter appearing once. The sample was PBMCs, mostly from graft donor cells, taken 360 days after TCRalphabeta/CD19-depleted stem cell transplant. This TCR was sampled from a female patient aged 2-10 years who had a stem cell transplant for congenital amegakaryocytic thrombocytopenia, so the T cells may come from the graft donor. The chain combines TRBV20-1 with TRBJ2-2, with D perhaps matching TRBD2 (5 bases). The CDR3 DNA reads TGCAGTGCTCTACGGGGGAACACCGGGGAGCTGTTTTTT. Its protein is CSALRGNTGELFF.